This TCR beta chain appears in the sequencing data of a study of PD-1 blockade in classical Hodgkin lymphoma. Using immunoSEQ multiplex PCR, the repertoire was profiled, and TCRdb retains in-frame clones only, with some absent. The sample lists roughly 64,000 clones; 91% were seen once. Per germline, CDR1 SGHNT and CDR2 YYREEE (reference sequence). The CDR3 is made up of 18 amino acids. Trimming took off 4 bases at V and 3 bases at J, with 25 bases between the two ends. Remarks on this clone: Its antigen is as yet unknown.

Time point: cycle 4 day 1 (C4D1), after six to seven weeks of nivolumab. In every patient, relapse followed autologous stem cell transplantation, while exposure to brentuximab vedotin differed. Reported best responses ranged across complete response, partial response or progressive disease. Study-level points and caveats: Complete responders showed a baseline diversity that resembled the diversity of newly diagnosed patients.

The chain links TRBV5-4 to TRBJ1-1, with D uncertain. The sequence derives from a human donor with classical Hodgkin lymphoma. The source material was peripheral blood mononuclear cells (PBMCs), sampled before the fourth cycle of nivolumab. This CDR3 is CASSPRAKLTLGDTEAFF. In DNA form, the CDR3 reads TGTGCCAGCAGCCCCCGGGCGAAGTTAACCCTCGGGGACACTGAAGCTTTCTTT.